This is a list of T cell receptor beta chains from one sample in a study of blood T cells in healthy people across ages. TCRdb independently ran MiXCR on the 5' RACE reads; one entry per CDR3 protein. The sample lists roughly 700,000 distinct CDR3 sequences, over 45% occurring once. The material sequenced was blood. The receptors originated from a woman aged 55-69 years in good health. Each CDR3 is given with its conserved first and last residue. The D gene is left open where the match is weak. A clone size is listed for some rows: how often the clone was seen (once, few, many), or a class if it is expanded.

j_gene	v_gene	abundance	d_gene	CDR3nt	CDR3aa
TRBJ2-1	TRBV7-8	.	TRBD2	TGTGCCAGCAGCTTAGCGGGGGGACTAGCGGGAGTACGGTTCTTC	CASSLAGGLAGVRFF
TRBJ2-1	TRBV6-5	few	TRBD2	TGTGCCAGCAGTTCCGGACTAGCGGGCCACAATGAGCAGTTCTTC	CASSSGLAGHNEQFF
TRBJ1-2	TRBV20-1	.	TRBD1	TGCAGTGCTAGAGACGGGGACAGTGTCTATGGCCACACCTTC	CSARDGDSVYGHTF
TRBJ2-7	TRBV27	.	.	TGTGCCAGCAGGAGCCTTAGCGGAAGCTCCTACGAGCAGTACTTC	CASRSLSGSSYEQYF
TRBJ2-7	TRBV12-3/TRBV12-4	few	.	TGTGCCAGCAGTTTTAGAGCGGGCTTCTACGAGCAGTACTTC	CASSFRAGFYEQYF
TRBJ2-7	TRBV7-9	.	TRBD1	TGTGCCAGCAGCCCTGACAGGGGGCGGGAGGAGCAGTACTTC	CASSPDRGREEQYF
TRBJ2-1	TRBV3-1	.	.	TGTGCCAGCAGCCAAATTCCCGGAATTCGGAATGAGCAGTTCTTC	CASSQIPGIRNEQFF
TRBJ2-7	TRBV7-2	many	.	TGTGCCAGCAGCGTACGGCAGGGCTACGAGCAGTACTTC	CASSVRQGYEQYF
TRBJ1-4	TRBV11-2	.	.	TGTGCCAGCAGCTATTATAATGAAAAACTGTTTTTT	CASSYYNEKLFF
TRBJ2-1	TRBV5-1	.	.	TGCGCCAGCAGCTTGGAGTCTGGCCAGAGGTACAATGAGCAGTTCTTC	CASSLESGQRYNEQFF
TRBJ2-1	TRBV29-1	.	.	TGCAGCGTTGCCCGGACAGCAGGGGAGACCCAGTTCTTC	CSVARTAGETQFF
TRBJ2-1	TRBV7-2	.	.	TGTGCCAGCAACTTAGGGTTTCGTGGCCATGAGCAGTTCTTC	CASNLGFRGHEQFF
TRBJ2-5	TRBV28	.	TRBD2	TGTGCCAGCAGTTTGGGCCAGACACTAGCGGGAGCGGGGAAAGAGACCCAGTACTTC	CASSLGQTLAGAGKETQYF
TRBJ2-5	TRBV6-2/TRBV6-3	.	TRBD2	TGTGCCAGCAGTTACTCTGTGCGGACTAGCGGGAATGAGCAGTACTTC	CASSYSVRTSGNEQYF
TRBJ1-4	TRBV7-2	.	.	TGTGCCAGCAGCCCCCGATCAGGGGCAGGGGAAAAACTGTTTTTT	CASSPRSGAGEKLFF
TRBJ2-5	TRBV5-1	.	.	TGCGCCAGCAGCGGCCGGACTATCAAAGAGACCCAGTACTTC	CASSGRTIKETQYF
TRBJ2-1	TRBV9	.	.	TGTGCCAGCAGCGCGGACCCGAGCTCCTACAATGAGCAGTTCTTC	CASSADPSSYNEQFF
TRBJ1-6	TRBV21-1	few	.	TGTGCCAGCACCAATTCTCACTCACCCCTCCACTTT	CASTNSHSPLHF
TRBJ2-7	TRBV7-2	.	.	TGTGCCAGCAGCCCGCCCCGGGACGAGCAGTACTTC	CASSPPRDEQYF
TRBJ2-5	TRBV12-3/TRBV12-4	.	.	TGTGCCAGCAGTTTACCGGTTTTAGAGACCCAGTACTTC	CASSLPVLETQYF
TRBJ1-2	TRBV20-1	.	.	TGCAGTGCTAGGAGGTCGTCCTCCTACACTGGCTACACCTTC	CSARRSSSYTGYTF
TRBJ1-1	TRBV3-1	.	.	TGTGCCAGCAGCCAAATGGCCACCGAAGCTTTCTTT	CASSQMATEAFF
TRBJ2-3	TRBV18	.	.	TGTGCCAGCTCACCCGCTCTATTGGATACGCAGTATTTT	CASSPALLDTQYF
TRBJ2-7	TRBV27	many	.	TGTGCCAGCAAACCTCCTAGACAGGCGAGCTCCTACGAGCAGTACTTC	CASKPPRQASSYEQYF
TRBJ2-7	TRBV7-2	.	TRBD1	TGTGCCAGCAGCACCCCGACAGGGGGCCTCCCCAACGAGCAGTACTTC	CASSTPTGGLPNEQYF
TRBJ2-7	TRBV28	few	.	TGTGCCAGCAGTGGACCGGGACGGTCCTACGAGCAGTACTTC	CASSGPGRSYEQYF
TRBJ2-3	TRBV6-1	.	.	TGTGCCAGCAGTGTACTGGGCGGGGGCACAGATACGCAGTATTTT	CASSVLGGGTDTQYF
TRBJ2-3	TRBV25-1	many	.	TGTGCCAGCAGCCCCCGACTCAGCACAGATACGCAGTATTTT	CASSPRLSTDTQYF
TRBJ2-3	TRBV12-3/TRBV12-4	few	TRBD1	TGTGCCAGCAGAACGACAGGGGGCAGGACAGATACGCAGTATTTT	CASRTTGGRTDTQYF
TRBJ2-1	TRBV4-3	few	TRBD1	TGCGCCAGCAGCCAAAGGGGGGGAGGCGGGACAGGGTTCTACAATGAGCAGTTCTTC	CASSQRGGGGTGFYNEQFF
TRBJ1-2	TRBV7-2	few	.	TGTGCCAGCAGCTTAGGCCGGACAGAATACTATGGCTACACCTTC	CASSLGRTEYYGYTF
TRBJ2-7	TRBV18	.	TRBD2	TGTGCCAGCTCCTTCGGACTAGCGGGAGCAAGCGAGCAGTACTTC	CASSFGLAGASEQYF
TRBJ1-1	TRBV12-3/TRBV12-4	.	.	TGTGCCAGCAATAGTCAGGGGTCGAGCACTGAAGCTTTCTTT	CASNSQGSSTEAFF
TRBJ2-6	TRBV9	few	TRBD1	TGTGCCAGCAGCGCAGGACAGGGAAACTCTGGGGCCAACGTCCTGACTTTC	CASSAGQGNSGANVLTF
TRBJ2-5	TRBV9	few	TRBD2	TGTGCCAGCAGCACACGACTAGCGGGAGTGTGGGAGACCCAGTACTTC	CASSTRLAGVWETQYF
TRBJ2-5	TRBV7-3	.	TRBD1	TGTGCCAGCAGCCGAACGGGGACAGGGTTATCTCGAGAGCAGTACTTC	CASSRTGTGLSREQYF
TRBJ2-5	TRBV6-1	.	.	TGTGCCAGCAGTGAAGGATTGGCGGTAGGACAAGAGACCCAGTACTTC	CASSEGLAVGQETQYF
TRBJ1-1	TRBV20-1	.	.	TGCAGTGCTAGAGATGGGTGGGGTTACACTGAAGCTTTCTTT	CSARDGWGYTEAFF
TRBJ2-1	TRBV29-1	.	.	TGCAGCGTTACCCCAAAGGGGGACGATGAGCAGTTCTTC	CSVTPKGDDEQFF
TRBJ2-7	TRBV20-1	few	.	TGCAGTGCTAGACTGGGGCTAGCGCATATCTACGAGCAGTACTTC	CSARLGLAHIYEQYF
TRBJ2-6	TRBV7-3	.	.	TGTGCCAGCAGCATATACTCTGGGGCCAACGTCCTGACTTTC	CASSIYSGANVLTF
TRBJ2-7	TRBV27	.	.	TGTGCCAGCAGTTTCCGGGGCGGCCCCACCTACAATGAGCAGTACTTC	CASSFRGGPTYNEQYF
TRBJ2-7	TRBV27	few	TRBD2	TGTGCCAGCAGCCAAGCCCCCAGCGGGACCTCCTACGAGCAGTACTTC	CASSQAPSGTSYEQYF
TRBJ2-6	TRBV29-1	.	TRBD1	TGCAGCGTTGCTGGGACAGGACGTGGGGCCAACGTCCTGACTTTC	CSVAGTGRGANVLTF
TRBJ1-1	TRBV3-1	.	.	TGTGCCAGCAGCCATATGAACACTGAAGCTTTCTTT	CASSHMNTEAFF
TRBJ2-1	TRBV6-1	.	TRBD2	TGTGCCAACAGTGAAGCAGCGGGATCCTACAATGAGCAGTTCTTC	CANSEAAGSYNEQFF
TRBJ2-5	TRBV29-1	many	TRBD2	TGCAGCGTTGCTCTAGCGGCCGATTTCCCGGGAGAGACCCAGTACTTC	CSVALAADFPGETQYF
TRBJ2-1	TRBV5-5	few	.	TGTGCCAGCAGCCGACGGGGCGGCAATGAGCAGTTCTTC	CASSRRGGNEQFF
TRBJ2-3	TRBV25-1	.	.	TGTGCCAGCAGTCCCACGGGAAGGAACACAGATACGCAGTATTTT	CASSPTGRNTDTQYF
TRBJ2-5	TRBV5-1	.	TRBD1	TGCGCCAGCAGCTCCGGGACAGGGTGGGAGACCCAGTACTTC	CASSSGTGWETQYF
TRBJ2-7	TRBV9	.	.	TGTGCCAGCAGCAACTCAGCGGGTGGGACGGGGTCCGAGCAGTACTTC	CASSNSAGGTGSEQYF